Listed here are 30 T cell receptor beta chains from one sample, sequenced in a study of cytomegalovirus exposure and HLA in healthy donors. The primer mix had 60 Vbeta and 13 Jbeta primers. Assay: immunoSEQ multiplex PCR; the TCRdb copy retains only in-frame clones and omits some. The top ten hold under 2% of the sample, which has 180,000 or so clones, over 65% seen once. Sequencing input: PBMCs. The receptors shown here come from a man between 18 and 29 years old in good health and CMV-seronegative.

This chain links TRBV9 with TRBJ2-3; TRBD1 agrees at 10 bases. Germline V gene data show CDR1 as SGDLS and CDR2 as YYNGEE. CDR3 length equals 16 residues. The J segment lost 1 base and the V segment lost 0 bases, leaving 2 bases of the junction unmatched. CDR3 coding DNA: TGTGCCAGCAGCGTAGGAGGGACAGGGGGCACAGATACGCAGTATTTT. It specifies CASSVGGTGGTDTQYF.

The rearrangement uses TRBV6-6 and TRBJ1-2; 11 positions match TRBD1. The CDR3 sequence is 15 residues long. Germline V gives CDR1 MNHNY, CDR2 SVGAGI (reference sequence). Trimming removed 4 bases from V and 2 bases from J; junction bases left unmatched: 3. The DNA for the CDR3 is TGTGCCAGCAGTTCGGGGACAGGGGGGAACTATGGCTACACCTTC. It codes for CASSSGTGGNYGYTF.

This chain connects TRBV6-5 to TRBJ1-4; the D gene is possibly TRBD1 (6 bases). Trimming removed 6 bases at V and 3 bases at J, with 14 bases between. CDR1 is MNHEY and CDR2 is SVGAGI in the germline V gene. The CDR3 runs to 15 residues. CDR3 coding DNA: TGTGCCAGCAGGATTCTACAGGGATCTAATGAAAAACTGTTTTTT. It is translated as CASRILQGSNEKLFF.

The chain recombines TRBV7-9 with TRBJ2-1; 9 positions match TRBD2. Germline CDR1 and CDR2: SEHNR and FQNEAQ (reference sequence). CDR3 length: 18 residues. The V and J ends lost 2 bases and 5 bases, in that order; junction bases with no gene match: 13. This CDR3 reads CASSLSGPTSGVNNEQFF. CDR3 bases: TGTGCCAGCAGCTTATCCGGACCGACTAGCGGAGTAAACAATGAGCAGTTCTTC.

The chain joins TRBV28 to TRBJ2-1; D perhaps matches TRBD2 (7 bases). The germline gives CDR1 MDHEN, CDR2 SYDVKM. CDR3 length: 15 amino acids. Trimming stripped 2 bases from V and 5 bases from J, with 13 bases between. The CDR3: CASSLGGGPNNEQFF. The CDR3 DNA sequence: TGTGCCAGCAGTTTAGGGGGGGGGCCCAACAATGAGCAGTTCTTC.

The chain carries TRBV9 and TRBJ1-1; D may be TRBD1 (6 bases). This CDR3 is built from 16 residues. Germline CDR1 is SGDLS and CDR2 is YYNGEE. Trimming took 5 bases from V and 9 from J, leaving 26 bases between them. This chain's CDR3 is CASREGDNLNTDKAFF. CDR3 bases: TGTGCCAGCAGAGAAGGGGACAACTTGAACACTGACAAAGCTTTCTTT.

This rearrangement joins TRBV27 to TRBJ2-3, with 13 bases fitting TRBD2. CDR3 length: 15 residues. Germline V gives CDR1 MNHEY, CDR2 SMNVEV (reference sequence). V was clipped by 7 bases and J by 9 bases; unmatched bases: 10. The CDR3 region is CASTMGTSGGATQYF. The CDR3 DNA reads TGTGCCAGCACCATGGGAACTAGCGGGGGGGCAACGCAGTATTTT.

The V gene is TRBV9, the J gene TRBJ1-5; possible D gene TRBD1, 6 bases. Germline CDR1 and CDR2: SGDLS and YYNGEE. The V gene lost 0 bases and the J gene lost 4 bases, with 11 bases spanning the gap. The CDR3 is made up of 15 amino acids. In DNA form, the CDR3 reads TGTGCCAGCAGCGTAGGGCAGGGGTTTAATCAGCCCCAGCATTTT. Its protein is CASSVGQGFNQPQHF.

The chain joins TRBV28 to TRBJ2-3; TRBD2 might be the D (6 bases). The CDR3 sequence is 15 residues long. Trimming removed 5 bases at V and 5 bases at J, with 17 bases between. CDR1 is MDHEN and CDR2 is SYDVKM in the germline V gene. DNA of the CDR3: TGTGCCAGCAGTACCACAAATTGGGGGGAAGATACGCAGTATTTT. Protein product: CASSTTNWGEDTQYF. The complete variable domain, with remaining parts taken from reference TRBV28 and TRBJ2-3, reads DVKVTQSSRYLVKRTGEKVFLECVQDMDHENMFWYRQDPGLGLRLIYFSYDVKMKEKGDIPEGYSVSREKKERFSLILESASTNQTSMYLCASSTTNWGEDTQYFGPGTRLTVL.

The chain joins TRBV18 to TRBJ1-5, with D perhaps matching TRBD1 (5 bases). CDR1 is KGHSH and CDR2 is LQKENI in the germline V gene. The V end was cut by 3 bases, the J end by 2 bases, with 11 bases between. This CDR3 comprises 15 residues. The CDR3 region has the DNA TGTGCCAGCTCACCGGGGCAGGTAGGCAATCAGCCCCAGCATTTT. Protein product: CASSPGQVGNQPQHF.

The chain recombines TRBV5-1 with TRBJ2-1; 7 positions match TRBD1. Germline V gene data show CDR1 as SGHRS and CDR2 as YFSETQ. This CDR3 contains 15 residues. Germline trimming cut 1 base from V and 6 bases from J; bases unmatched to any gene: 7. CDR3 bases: TGCGCCAGCAGCTTGCAGACAGGGATCGGCAATGAGCAGTTCTTC. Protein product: CASSLQTGIGNEQFF.

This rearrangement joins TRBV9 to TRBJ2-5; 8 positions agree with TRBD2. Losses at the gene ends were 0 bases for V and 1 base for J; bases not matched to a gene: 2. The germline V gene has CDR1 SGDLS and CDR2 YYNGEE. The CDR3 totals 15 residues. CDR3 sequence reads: CASSVGSGGQETQYF. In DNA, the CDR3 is TGTGCCAGCAGCGTAGGGAGCGGGGGCCAAGAGACCCAGTACTTC.

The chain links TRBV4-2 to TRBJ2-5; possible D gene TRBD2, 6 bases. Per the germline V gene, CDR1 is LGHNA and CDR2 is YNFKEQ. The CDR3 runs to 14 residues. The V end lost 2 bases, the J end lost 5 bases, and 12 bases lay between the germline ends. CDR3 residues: CASSQRRVGETQYF. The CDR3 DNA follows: TGTGCCAGCAGCCAACGGAGGGTCGGGGAGACCCAGTACTTC.

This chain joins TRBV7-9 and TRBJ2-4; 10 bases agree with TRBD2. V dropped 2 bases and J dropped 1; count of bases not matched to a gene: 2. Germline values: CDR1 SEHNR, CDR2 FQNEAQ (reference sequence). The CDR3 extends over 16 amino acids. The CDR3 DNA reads TGTGCCAGCAGCTTAACTAGCGGGAACGCCAAAAACATTCAGTACTTC. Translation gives CASSLTSGNAKNIQYF.

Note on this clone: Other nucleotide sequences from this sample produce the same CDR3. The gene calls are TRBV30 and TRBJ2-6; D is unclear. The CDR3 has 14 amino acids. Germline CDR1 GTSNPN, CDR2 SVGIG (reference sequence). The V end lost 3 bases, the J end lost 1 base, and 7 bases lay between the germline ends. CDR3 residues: CAWSVGSGANVLTF. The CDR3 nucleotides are TGTGCCTGGAGCGTCGGTTCTGGGGCCAACGTCCTGACTTTC.

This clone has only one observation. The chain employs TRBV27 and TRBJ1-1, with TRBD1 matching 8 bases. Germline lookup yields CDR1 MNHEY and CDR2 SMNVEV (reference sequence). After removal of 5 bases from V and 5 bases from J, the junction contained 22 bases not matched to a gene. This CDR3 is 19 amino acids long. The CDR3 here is CASSVYPGQASQHGTEAFF. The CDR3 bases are TGTGCCAGCAGTGTCTACCCGGGACAGGCAAGCCAGCACGGAACTGAAGCTTTCTTT.

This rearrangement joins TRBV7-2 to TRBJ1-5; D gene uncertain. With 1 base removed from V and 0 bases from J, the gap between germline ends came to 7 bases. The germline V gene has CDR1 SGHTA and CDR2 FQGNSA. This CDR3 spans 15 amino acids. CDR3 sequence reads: CASSLGRSSNQPQHF. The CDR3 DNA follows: TGTGCCAGCAGCTTAGGTCGCAGTAGCAATCAGCCCCAGCATTTT.

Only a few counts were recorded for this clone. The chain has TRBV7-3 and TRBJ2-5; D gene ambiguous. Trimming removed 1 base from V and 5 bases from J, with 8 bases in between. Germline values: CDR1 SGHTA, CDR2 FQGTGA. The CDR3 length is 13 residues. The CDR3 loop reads CASSLSLDETQYF. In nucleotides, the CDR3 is TGTGCCAGCAGCTTAAGTCTAGATGAGACCCAGTACTTC.

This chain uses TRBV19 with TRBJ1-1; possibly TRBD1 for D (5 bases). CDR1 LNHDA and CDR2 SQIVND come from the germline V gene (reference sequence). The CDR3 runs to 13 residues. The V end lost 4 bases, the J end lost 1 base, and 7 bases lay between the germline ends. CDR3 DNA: TGTGCCAGTAGTAGTAGGGGGAACACTGAAGCTTTCTTT. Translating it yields CASSSRGNTEAFF. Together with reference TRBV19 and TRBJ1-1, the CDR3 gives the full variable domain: DGGITQSPKYLFRKEGQNVTLSCEQNLNHDAMYWYRQDPGQGLRLIYYSQIVNDFQKGDIAEGYSVSREKKESFPLTVTSAQKNPTAFYLCASSSRGNTEAFFGQGTRLTVV.

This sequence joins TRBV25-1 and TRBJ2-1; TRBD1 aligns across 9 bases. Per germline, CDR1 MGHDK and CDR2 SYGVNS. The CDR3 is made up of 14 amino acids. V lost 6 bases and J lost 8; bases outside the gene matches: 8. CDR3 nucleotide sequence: TGTGCCAGCAGCTTACAGGGGGCCCTTTATGAGCAGTTCTTC. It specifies CASSLQGALYEQFF.

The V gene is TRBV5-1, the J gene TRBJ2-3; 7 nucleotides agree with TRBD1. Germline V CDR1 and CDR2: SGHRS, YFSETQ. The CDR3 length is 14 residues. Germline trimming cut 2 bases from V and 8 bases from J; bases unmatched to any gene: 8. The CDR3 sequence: CASSFRQGTGTQYF. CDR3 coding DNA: TGCGCCAGCAGCTTCAGACAGGGCACCGGTACGCAGTATTTT.

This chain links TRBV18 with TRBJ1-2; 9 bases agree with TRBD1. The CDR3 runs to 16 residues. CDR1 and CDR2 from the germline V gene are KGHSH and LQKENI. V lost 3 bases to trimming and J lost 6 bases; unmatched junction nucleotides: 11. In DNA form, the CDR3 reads TGTGCCAGCTCACCCCTCTCCGGGACAGGGAAGGATGGCTACACCTTC. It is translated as CASSPLSGTGKDGYTF.

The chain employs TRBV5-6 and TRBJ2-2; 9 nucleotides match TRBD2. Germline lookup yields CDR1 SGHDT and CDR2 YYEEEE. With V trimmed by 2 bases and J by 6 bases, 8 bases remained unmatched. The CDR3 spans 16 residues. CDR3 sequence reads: CASSLAGGGAPGELFF. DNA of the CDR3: TGTGCCAGCAGCTTAGCAGGCGGGGGGGCCCCCGGGGAGCTGTTTTTT.

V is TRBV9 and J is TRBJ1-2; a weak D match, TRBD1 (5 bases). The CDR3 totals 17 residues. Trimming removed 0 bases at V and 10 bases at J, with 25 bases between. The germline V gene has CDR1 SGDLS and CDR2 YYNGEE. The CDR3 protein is CASSVVPGGARENDYTF. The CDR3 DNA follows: TGTGCCAGCAGCGTAGTACCGGGAGGGGCCAGGGAGAACGACTACACCTTC. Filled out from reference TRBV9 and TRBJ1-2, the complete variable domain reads DSGVTQTPKHLITATGQRVTLRCSPRSGDLSVYWYQQSLDQGLQFLIQYYNGEERAKGNILERFSAQQFPDLHSELNLSSLELGDSALYFCASSVVPGGARENDYTFGSGTRLTVV.

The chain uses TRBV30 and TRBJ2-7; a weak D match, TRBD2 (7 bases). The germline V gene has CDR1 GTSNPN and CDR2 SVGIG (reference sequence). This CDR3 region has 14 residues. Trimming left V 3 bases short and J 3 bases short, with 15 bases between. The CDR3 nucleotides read TGTGCCTGGAGGGGGTGGAGGGGGGGCTACGAGCAGTACTTC. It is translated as CAWRGWRGGYEQYF.

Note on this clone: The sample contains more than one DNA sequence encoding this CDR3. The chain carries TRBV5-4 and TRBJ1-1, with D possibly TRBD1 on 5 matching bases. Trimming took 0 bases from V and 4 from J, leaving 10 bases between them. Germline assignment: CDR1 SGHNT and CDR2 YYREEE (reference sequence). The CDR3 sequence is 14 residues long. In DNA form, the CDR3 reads TGTGCCAGCAGCTTGGACGGGGGGAGCACTGAAGCTTTCTTT. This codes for CASSLDGGSTEAFF.

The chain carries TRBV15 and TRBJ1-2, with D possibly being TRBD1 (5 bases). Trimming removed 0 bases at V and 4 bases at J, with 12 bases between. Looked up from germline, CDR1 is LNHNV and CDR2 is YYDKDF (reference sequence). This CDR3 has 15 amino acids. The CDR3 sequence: CATSRDLGQVYGYTF. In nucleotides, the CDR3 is TGTGCCACCAGCAGAGATCTCGGACAAGTCTATGGCTACACCTTC. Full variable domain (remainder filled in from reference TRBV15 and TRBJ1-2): DAMVIQNPRYQVTQFGKPVTLSCSQTLNHNVMYWYQQKSSQAPKLLFHYYDKDFNNEADTPDNFQSRRPNTSFCFLDIRSPGLGDTAMYLCATSRDLGQVYGYTFGSGTRLTVV.

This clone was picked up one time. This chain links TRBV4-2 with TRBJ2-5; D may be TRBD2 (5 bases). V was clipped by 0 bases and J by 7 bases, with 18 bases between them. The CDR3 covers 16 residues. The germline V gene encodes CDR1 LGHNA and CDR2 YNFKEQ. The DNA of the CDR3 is TGTGCCAGCAGCCAAGAAATCTTCGTGGGAGAGGGGACCCAGTACTTC. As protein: CASSQEIFVGEGTQYF.

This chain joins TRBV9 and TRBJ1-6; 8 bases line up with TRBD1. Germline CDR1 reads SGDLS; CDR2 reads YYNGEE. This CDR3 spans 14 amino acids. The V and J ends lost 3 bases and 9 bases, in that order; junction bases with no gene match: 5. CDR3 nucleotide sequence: TGTGCCAGCAGCGACCGGGACAGGATTTCACCCCTCCACTTT. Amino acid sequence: CASSDRDRISPLHF.

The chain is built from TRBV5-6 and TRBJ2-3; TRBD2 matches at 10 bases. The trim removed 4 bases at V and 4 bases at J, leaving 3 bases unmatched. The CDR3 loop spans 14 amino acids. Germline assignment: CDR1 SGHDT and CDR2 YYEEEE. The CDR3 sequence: CASSLGLAADTQYF. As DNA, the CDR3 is TGTGCCAGCAGCCTCGGACTAGCGGCAGATACGCAGTATTTT.